These 12 T cell receptor beta chains came from one sample sequenced in a study of identical twins. TCRdb passed the 5' RACE reads through MiXCR, listing each CDR3 protein once. The sample gives 450,000 to 650,000 distinct CDR3 sequences, roughly 9.5% of which show up once; 3% is in the top ten. These sequences were also reported in another study, on yellow fever vaccine responses in identical twins.

The specimen sequenced was PBMCs. All receptors come from a woman aged 18-30 years in good health.

This clonotype was counted between two and nine times. The genes are TRBV29-1 and TRBJ2-7; D remains ambiguous. Looked up from germline, CDR1 is SQVTM and CDR2 is ANQGSEA. Trimming left V 5 bases short and J 6 bases short, with 11 bases between. The CDR3 length is 11 residues. The CDR3 bases are TGCAGCGTTCTTTCCTTTGCCGAGCAGTACTTC. Residues: CSVLSFAEQYF.

There are many counts of this clonotype. V usage is TRBV15 and J usage is TRBJ2-5; 7 nucleotides align to TRBD1. The germline gives CDR1 LNHNV, CDR2 YYDKDF (reference sequence). The CDR3 has 16 amino acids. V dropped 2 bases and J dropped 4; count of bases not matched to a gene: 10. The CDR3 loop reads CATSRSDRVVGETQYF. The CDR3 coding sequence is TGTGCCACCAGCAGAAGCGACAGGGTGGTTGGAGAGACCCAGTACTTC.

The chain combines TRBV20-1 with TRBJ1-2, with 10 bases matching TRBD1. Germline CDR1 DFQATT, CDR2 SNEGSKA (reference sequence). This CDR3 is built from 13 residues. The V gene end was trimmed by 0 bases and the J gene end by 11 bases; junction bases not matched to a gene: 6. CDR3 in DNA: TGCAGTGCTAGAGATTTAGACAGGGGGCGGTACACCTTC. It specifies CSARDLDRGRYTF.

This clonotype showed up many times. The chain joins TRBV11-2 to TRBJ2-5; D not resolved. CDR3 length equals 15 residues. The germline V and J ends were trimmed by 1 base and 3 bases, with 12 bases remaining between them. CDR1 is SGHAT, CDR2 FQNNGV, per germline. CDR3 region: CASSLVAGLEETQYF. The DNA for the CDR3 is TGTGCCAGCAGCTTAGTAGCTGGCCTGGAAGAGACCCAGTACTTC.

There are many counts of this clonotype. The chain is built from TRBV20-1 and TRBJ1-1, with 8 positions matching TRBD1. Per the germline V gene, CDR1 is DFQATT and CDR2 is SNEGSKA (reference sequence). V was clipped by 6 bases and J by 7 bases; unmatched bases: 7. This CDR3 has 12 residues. The CDR3 DNA sequence: TGCAGTGCCCGCGGACAGGGTGATGAAGCTTTCTTT. Translated, it gives CSARGQGDEAFF.

Only a few counts were recorded for this clonotype. This sequence joins TRBV7-9 and TRBJ1-1; 9 bases match TRBD1. Germline V gene sequence: CDR1 SEHNR, CDR2 FQNEAQ (reference sequence). V dropped 5 bases and J dropped 9; count of bases not matched to a gene: 1. The CDR3 has 11 residues. The CDR3 DNA reads as TGTGCCAGCAGCGGGACAGGGAAAGCTTTCTTT. Encoded protein: CASSGTGKAFF.

The chain joins TRBV29-1 to TRBJ2-5; tentative D call: TRBD2 (6 bases). Germline loops: CDR1 SQVTM, CDR2 ANQGSEA. The CDR3 length is 11 residues. The chain's CDR3 is CSSGGQETQYF. The DNA of the CDR3 is TGCAGTTCCGGAGGGCAAGAGACCCAGTACTTC. Complete variable domain (other parts from reference TRBV29-1 and TRBJ2-5): SAVISQKPSRDICQRGTSLTIQCQVDSQVTMMFWYRQQPGQSLTLIATANQGSEATYESGFVIDKFPISRPNLTFSTLTVSNMSPEDSSIYLCSSGGQETQYFGPGTRLLVL.

This chain joins TRBV28 and TRBJ2-5; TRBD1 matches 7 bases. V was clipped by 5 bases and J by 2 bases; unmatched bases: 5. The germline V gene has CDR1 MDHEN and CDR2 SYDVKM. CDR3 length: 14 residues. CDR3 sequence reads: CASSERDSQETQYF. CDR3 nucleotide sequence: TGTGCCAGCAGTGAGAGGGACAGTCAAGAGACCCAGTACTTC.

The chain uses TRBV19 and TRBJ1-1, with a possible D match to TRBD1 (5 bases). The CDR3 length is 15 residues. V was cut by 2 bases and J by 0 bases, with 10 bases left in between. CDR1 is LNHDA and CDR2 is SQIVND in the germline V gene (reference sequence). CDR3 coding DNA: TGTGCCAGTAGTATACTACAGGCCATGAACACTGAAGCTTTCTTT. This codes for CASSILQAMNTEAFF.

This clonotype has more than one count but fewer than ten. The V gene is TRBV14, the J gene TRBJ1-1; perhaps TRBD1 as D (6 bases). Per the germline V gene, CDR1 is SGHDN and CDR2 is FVKESK. The CDR3 loop spans 16 amino acids. Trimming pared 4 bases from V and 4 bases from J, leaving 19 bases between. DNA for the CDR3: TGTGCCAGCAGCCCCCCCCCCACAGGGAGGGCCACTGAAGCTTTCTTT. Its translation is CASSPPPTGRATEAFF.

This chain joins TRBV12-3 or TRBV12-4 and TRBJ2-3; no definite D call. The V end was cut by 3 bases, the J end by 0 bases, with 10 bases between. The CDR3 sequence is 15 residues long. The CDR3 nucleotides read TGTGCCAGCAGTTTTGGCAGTACTAGCACAGATACGCAGTATTTT. Its translation is CASSFGSTSTDTQYF.

The chain carries TRBV29-1 and TRBJ2-3, with a tentative D call TRBD1 (6 bases). The germline V gene encodes CDR1 SQVTM and CDR2 ANQGSEA. The ends were cut back, 8 bases at V and 0 bases at J, with 15 bases in the middle. The CDR3 has 14 residues. The CDR3 loop reads CSTGLGASTDTQYF. CDR3 nucleotide sequence: TGCAGCACTGGACTGGGGGCTAGCACAGATACGCAGTATTTT.